What follows are 24 T cell receptor beta chains derived from one specimen sequenced in a study of Ad26.COV2.S vaccination and SARS-CoV-2 variants. As for treatment: approximately 18 received Ad26.COV2.S at low or high dose, single or two shots; five or six received placebo; per-sample allocation not given. The study sampled participants on day 63 after the first vaccine or placebo injection. TCRdb keeps only in-frame clones here, not all; method: immunoSEQ multiplex PCR. The data contain about 420,000 clones, roughly 90% of them seen just once; the ten biggest clones take up approximately 4%. The source material was peripheral blood, sampled in a trial of Ad26.COV2.S vaccine versus placebo. These receptor sequences come from a person between 18 and 65 years old who received the Ad26.COV2.S COVID-19 vaccine or a placebo.

V usage is TRBV2 and J usage is TRBJ2-2; 7 positions agree with TRBD1. CDR3 length equals 12 residues. Germline lookup yields CDR1 SNHLY and CDR2 FYNNEI. Trimming at V came to 6 bases and at J to 7 bases, leaving 2 bases not matched to a gene. In nucleotides, the CDR3 is TGTGCCAGCAGGCAGGGGGTCGGGGAGCTGTTTTTT. Translating gives CASRQGVGELFF. The full variable domain, rest sourced from reference TRBV2 and TRBJ2-2, is EPEVTQTPSHQVTQMGQEVILRCVPISNHLYFYWYRQILGQKVEFLVSFYNNEISEKSEIFDDQFSVERPDGSNFTLKIRSTKLEDSAMYFCASRQGVGELFFGEGSRLTVL.

J is TRBJ2-7 and V is TRBV18; 8 bases agree with TRBD1. The CDR3 extends over 18 amino acids. Germline trimming cut 3 bases from V and 6 bases from J; bases unmatched to any gene: 19. The V gene's germline CDR1 is KGHSH and CDR2 LQKENI. CDR3 loop: CASSPRPPGTGQTREQYF. The CDR3 nucleotides read TGTGCCAGCTCACCGCGGCCACCAGGGACAGGACAAACTCGCGAGCAGTACTTC.

This rearrangement joins TRBV5-5 to TRBJ2-3; TRBD1 matches 11 bases. The CDR3 length is 16 residues. V was clipped by 0 bases and J by 3 bases; unmatched bases: 3. In germline, CDR1 is SGHKS, CDR2 YYEKEE (reference sequence). The CDR3, as DNA: TGTGCCAGCAGCTTGGCGGGACAGGGGGTGACAGATACGCAGTATTTT. Encoded protein: CASSLAGQGVTDTQYF.

The chain employs TRBV11-2 and TRBJ1-1, with a weak D call TRBD1 (6 bases). Trimming pared 3 bases from V and 1 base from J, leaving 15 bases between. CDR1 is SGHAT and CDR2 is FQNNGV in the germline V gene. The CDR3 loop spans 16 amino acids. The CDR3 nucleotides read TGTGCCAGCAGCTTGGCCTGGGGGCAGCGGAACACTGAAGCTTTCTTT. This translates into CASSLAWGQRNTEAFF.

The gene calls are TRBV6-6 and TRBJ2-7; 8 bases fit TRBD2. This CDR3 region has 14 residues. After removal of 2 bases from V and 3 bases from J, the junction contained 3 bases not matched to a gene. Germline CDR1 is MNHNY and CDR2 is SVGAGI (reference sequence). This chain's CDR3 is CASSYGGGIYEQYF. The CDR3 DNA reads as TGTGCCAGCAGTTACGGCGGGGGGATCTACGAGCAGTACTTC.

The chain uses TRBV19 and TRBJ1-2, with 9 nucleotides matching TRBD1. Germline V gives CDR1 LNHDA, CDR2 SQIVND (reference sequence). V lost 6 bases and J lost 4; bases outside the gene matches: 9. This CDR3 spans 15 amino acids. CDR3 sequence: CASRLRDREIYGYTF. In DNA, the CDR3 is TGTGCCAGTAGGTTAAGGGACAGGGAAATCTATGGCTACACCTTC.

The chain has TRBV4-2 and TRBJ2-1, with TRBD1 matching over 9 bases. The CDR3 contains 14 residues. Germline V gene data show CDR1 as LGHNA and CDR2 as YNFKEQ. With 4 bases clipped from V and 8 bases from J, the junction kept 6 bases outside the gene matches. The CDR3 DNA is TGTGCCAGCAGCCTCGGGACAGGGAACGATGAGCAGTTCTTC. Protein sequence: CASSLGTGNDEQFF.

This chain joins TRBV5-1 and TRBJ1-2; possibly TRBD1 for D (5 bases). This CDR3 spans 15 amino acids. The germline V gene has CDR1 SGHRS and CDR2 YFSETQ. Between the trimmed V and J ends, which lost 0 bases and 4 bases, there was a span of 13 bases. The CDR3 region is CASSLASQGSYGYTF. In DNA form, the CDR3 reads TGCGCCAGCAGCTTGGCCTCGCAGGGAAGCTATGGCTACACCTTC.

The rearrangement joins TRBV30 to TRBJ1-5; D unresolved. CDR1 is GTSNPN, CDR2 SVGIG, per germline (reference sequence). V was shortened by 4 bases and J by 6 bases, with 13 bases between the two germline ends. The CDR3 is 13 amino acids. This chain's CDR3 is CAWTQDRFQPQHF. CDR3 in DNA: TGTGCCTGGACGCAGGACCGTTTTCAGCCCCAGCATTTT.

The chain recombines TRBV6-6 with TRBJ1-1, with D uncertain. CDR3 length equals 13 residues. Germline CDR1 and CDR2: MNHNY and SVGAGI (reference sequence). V was trimmed by 5 bases and J by 8 bases, leaving 15 bases between them. The CDR3 loop is CASSAGLPGEAFF. The DNA of the CDR3 is TGTGCCAGCAGTGCTGGCTTACCTGGGGAAGCTTTCTTT.

The chain recombines TRBV7-9 with TRBJ1-2; a possible D gene is TRBD1 (5 bases). CDR1 SEHNR and CDR2 FQNEAQ come from the germline V gene (reference sequence). The V and J ends lost 4 bases and 4 bases respectively, with 16 bases between them. This CDR3 region has 15 residues. The CDR3, as DNA: TGTGCCAGCAGCTCATTGCAACAGGCGGCCTATGGCTACACCTTC. This codes for CASSSLQQAAYGYTF.

This clone was detected once. The chain recombines TRBV18 with TRBJ2-1, with TRBD2 matching over 13 bases. Per the germline V gene, CDR1 is KGHSH and CDR2 is LQKENI. CDR3 length: 19 residues. V was clipped by 3 bases and J by 0 bases; unmatched bases: 8. The CDR3 spells CASSPVPGLAGSSYNEQFF. The CDR3 nucleotides are TGTGCCAGCTCACCGGTACCGGGACTAGCGGGAAGCTCCTACAATGAGCAGTTCTTC.

The V gene is TRBV19, the J gene TRBJ1-1; D gene unclear. The ends were cut back, 0 bases at V and 5 bases at J, with 16 bases in the middle. The CDR3 contains 16 residues. Per the germline V gene, CDR1 is LNHDA and CDR2 is SQIVND (reference sequence). This CDR3 reads CASSIDTAGLRTEAFF. CDR3 nucleotide sequence: TGTGCCAGTAGTATAGACACGGCAGGCTTGAGGACTGAAGCTTTCTTT.

The chain carries TRBV7-9 and TRBJ2-5; 11 nucleotides match TRBD2. The junction had 6 bases not matched to a gene; V was cut back by 4 bases and J by 5 bases. CDR3 length equals 15 residues. Looked up from germline, CDR1 is SEHNR and CDR2 is FQNEAQ (reference sequence). CDR3 in DNA: TGTGCCAGCAGCTCCTATAGCGGGGGGGCCGAGACCCAGTACTTC. This codes for CASSSYSGGAETQYF.

The chain employs TRBV19 and TRBJ2-7; 9 nucleotides line up with TRBD1. V shed 5 bases and J 5 bases; nucleotides not matched to a gene: 4. Germline CDR1 is LNHDA and CDR2 is SQIVND (reference sequence). The length of the CDR3 is 13 residues. The CDR3 loop reads CASSGTGLHEQYF. Written as DNA, the CDR3 is TGTGCCAGTAGTGGGACAGGGCTCCACGAGCAGTACTTC.

This sequence joins TRBV7-9 and TRBJ2-6, with D unresolved. CDR3 length: 17 residues. Trimming left V 1 base short and J 3 bases short, with 13 bases between. Germline CDR1 SEHNR, CDR2 FQNEAQ (reference sequence). The CDR3: CASSLGQYRGGANVLTF. In DNA, the CDR3 is TGTGCCAGCAGCTTAGGGCAGTATCGTGGTGGGGCCAACGTCCTGACTTTC.

The chain joins TRBV7-6 to TRBJ2-5, with TRBD1 matching over 8 bases. Germline CDR1 and CDR2: SGHVS and FNYEAQ. The CDR3 is made up of 15 amino acids. The V gene end was trimmed by 3 bases and the J gene end by 4 bases; junction bases not matched to a gene: 7. The CDR3 DNA sequence: TGTGCCAGCAGCTTGTATGGGACAGGAGGAGAGACCCAGTACTTC. As protein: CASSLYGTGGETQYF.

The count of this clone is one. The chain has TRBV19 and TRBJ2-2; D remains ambiguous. Germline CDR1 and CDR2: LNHDA and SQIVND (reference sequence). This CDR3 region has 16 residues. Trimming took off 3 bases at V and 4 bases at J, with 15 bases between the two ends. The CDR3 sequence is CASSIGVGGRTGELFF. The CDR3 DNA reads as TGTGCCAGTAGTATCGGTGTGGGCGGACGCACCGGGGAGCTGTTTTTT.

Turning to this clone: Different DNA sequences within this sample yield the same CDR3. The V gene is TRBV5-1, the J gene TRBJ2-5, with 16 bases aligning to TRBD2. This CDR3 comprises 19 residues. V shed 4 bases, J shed 1 base, and the junction held 10 bases outside the gene matches. Germline V gene data show CDR1 as SGHRS and CDR2 as YFSETQ. The CDR3 region has the DNA TGCGCCAGCAGCCCCTCTGGGACTAGCGGGGGGGCCGGCCAAGAGACCCAGTACTTC. Protein: CASSPSGTSGGAGQETQYF.

The V and J genes are TRBV19 and TRBJ2-2; no firm D call. V was trimmed by 11 bases and J by 0 bases, leaving 13 bases between them. Germline loops: CDR1 LNHDA, CDR2 SQIVND (reference sequence). There are 14 residues in the CDR3. This chain's CDR3 is CAGKAAANTGELFF. For the CDR3, the DNA is TGTGCCGGTAAGGCTGCTGCGAACACCGGGGAGCTGTTTTTT.

V gene TRBV25-1 combines with J gene TRBJ1-3; D possibly corresponds to TRBD1 (6 bases). Germline CDR1 MGHDK, CDR2 SYGVNS. There are 17 residues in the CDR3. The ends were cut back, 0 bases at V and 0 bases at J, with 12 bases in the middle. The CDR3 spells CASSEYTGKGSGNTIYF. In nucleotides, the CDR3 is TGTGCCAGCAGTGAATATACAGGGAAGGGCTCTGGAAACACCATATATTTT.

This clone showed up just a few times. The rearrangement links TRBV30 to TRBJ2-7; no definite D call. Looked up from germline, CDR1 is GTSNPN and CDR2 is SVGIG (reference sequence). CDR3 size: 11 residues. V shed 5 bases and J shed 6 bases, with 11 bases lying between them. CDR3 nucleotide sequence: TGTGCCTGGCACTGGGCCGGCGAGCAGTACTTC. Translation gives CAWHWAGEQYF.

The chain links TRBV7-2 to TRBJ2-1; a possible D gene is TRBD2 (6 bases). Trimming pared 1 base from V and 2 bases from J, leaving 9 bases between. Per germline, CDR1 SGHTA and CDR2 FQGNSA. This CDR3 is built from 15 residues. The DNA for the CDR3 is TGTGCCAGCAGCTTAGGGGACTCCCCCTACAATGAGCAGTTCTTC. This gives the protein CASSLGDSPYNEQFF.

The chain links TRBV19 to TRBJ2-5; a possible D gene is TRBD1 (5 bases). Germline V gene sequence: CDR1 LNHDA, CDR2 SQIVND (reference sequence). This CDR3 is 13 amino acids long. V lost 6 bases and J lost 2, with 10 bases in between. The CDR3 loop reads CASSETGQETQYF. The CDR3 DNA follows: TGTGCCAGTAGCGAAACAGGACAAGAGACCCAGTACTTC. Drawing the rest from reference TRBV19 and TRBJ2-5, the complete variable domain is DGGITQSPKYLFRKEGQNVTLSCEQNLNHDAMYWYRQDPGQGLRLIYYSQIVNDFQKGDIAEGYSVSREKKESFPLTVTSAQKNPTAFYLCASSETGQETQYFGPGTRLLVL.